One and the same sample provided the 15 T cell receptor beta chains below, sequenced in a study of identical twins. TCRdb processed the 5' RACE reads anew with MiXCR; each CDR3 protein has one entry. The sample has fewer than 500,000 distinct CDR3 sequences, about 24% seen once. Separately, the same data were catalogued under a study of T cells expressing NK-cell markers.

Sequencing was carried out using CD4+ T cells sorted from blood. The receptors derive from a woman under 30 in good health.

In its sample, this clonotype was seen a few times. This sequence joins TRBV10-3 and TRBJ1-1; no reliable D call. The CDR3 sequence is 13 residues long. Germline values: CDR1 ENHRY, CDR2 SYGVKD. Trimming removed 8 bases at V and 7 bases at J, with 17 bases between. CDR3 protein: CAISRPPKGEAFF. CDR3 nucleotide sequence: TGTGCCATCTCCCGACCCCCCAAAGGTGAAGCTTTCTTT.

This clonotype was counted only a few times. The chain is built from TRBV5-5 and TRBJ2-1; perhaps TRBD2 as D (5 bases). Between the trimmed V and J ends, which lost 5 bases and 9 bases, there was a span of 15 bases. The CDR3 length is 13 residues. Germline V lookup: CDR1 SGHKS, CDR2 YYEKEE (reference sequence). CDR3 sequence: CASRPGIESEQFF. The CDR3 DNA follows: TGTGCCAGCAGACCGGGGATAGAGTCTGAGCAGTTCTTC.

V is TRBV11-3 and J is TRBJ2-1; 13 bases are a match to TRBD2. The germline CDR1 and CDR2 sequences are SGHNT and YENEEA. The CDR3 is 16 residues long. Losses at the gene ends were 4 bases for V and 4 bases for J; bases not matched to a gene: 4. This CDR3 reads CASSSKLAGGYNEQFF. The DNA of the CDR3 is TGTGCCAGCAGCTCGAAACTAGCGGGAGGGTACAATGAGCAGTTCTTC.

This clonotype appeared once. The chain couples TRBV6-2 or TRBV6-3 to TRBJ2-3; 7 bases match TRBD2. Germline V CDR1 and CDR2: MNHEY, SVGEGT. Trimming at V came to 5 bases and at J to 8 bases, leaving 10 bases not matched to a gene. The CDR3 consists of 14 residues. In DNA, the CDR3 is TGTGCCAGCAGTCCTCGGACTAGTGAGGGTACGCAGTATTTT. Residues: CASSPRTSEGTQYF.

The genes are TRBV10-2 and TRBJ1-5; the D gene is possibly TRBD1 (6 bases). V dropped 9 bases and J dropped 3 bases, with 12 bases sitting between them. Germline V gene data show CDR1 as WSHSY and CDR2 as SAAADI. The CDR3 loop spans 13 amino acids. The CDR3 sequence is CASRGQINQPQHF. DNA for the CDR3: TGCGCCAGTAGAGGACAGATCAATCAGCCCCAGCATTTT.

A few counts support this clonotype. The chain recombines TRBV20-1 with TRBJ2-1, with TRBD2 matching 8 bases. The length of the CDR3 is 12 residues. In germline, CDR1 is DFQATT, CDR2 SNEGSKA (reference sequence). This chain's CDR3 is CLSGSAYNEQFF. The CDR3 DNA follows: TGCCTAAGCGGGAGCGCCTACAATGAGCAGTTCTTC.

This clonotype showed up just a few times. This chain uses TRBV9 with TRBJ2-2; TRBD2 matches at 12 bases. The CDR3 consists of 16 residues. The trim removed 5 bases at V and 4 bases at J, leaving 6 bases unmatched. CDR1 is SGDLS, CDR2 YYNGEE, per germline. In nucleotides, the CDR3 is TGTGCCAGCAGTGAGACTAGCGGGGGACCCACCGGGGAGCTGTTTTTT. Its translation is CASSETSGGPTGELFF. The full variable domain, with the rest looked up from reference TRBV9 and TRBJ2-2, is DSGVTQTPKHLITATGQRVTLRCSPRSGDLSVYWYQQSLDQGLQFLIQYYNGEERAKGNILERFSAQQFPDLHSELNLSSLELGDSALYFCASSETSGGPTGELFFGEGSRLTVL.

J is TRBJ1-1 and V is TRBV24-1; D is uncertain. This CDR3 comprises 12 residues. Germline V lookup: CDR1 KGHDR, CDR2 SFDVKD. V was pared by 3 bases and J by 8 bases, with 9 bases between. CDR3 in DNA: TGTGCCACCAGTGATCGCGGGGAGGAAGCTTTCTTT. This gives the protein CATSDRGEEAFF.

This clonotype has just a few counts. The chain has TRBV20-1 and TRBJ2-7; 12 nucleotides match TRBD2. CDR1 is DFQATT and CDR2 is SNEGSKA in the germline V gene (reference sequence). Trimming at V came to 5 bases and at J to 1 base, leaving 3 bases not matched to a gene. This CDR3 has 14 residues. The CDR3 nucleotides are TGCAGTGCTTCGACTAGCGGGAGTTCCTACGAGCAGTACTTC. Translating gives CSASTSGSSYEQYF.

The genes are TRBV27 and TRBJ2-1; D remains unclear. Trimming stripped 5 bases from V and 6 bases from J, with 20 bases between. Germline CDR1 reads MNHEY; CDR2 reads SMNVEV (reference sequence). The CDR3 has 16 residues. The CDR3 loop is CASSPESGLRGNEQFF. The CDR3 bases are TGTGCCAGCAGTCCCGAAAGTGGGCTTCGTGGCAATGAGCAGTTCTTC.

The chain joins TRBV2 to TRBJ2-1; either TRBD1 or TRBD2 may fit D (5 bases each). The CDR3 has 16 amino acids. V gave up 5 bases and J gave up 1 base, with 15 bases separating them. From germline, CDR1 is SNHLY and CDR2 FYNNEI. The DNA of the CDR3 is TGTGCCAGCAGTCCCCCCGGGACCATGTCCTACAATGAGCAGTTCTTC. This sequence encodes CASSPPGTMSYNEQFF.

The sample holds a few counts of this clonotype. CDR3 bases: TGTGCCAGCAGCCAATACGGGGGCGATGGCTACACCTTC. Residues: CASSQYGGDGYTF. The chain joins TRBV3-1 to TRBJ1-2; weak D call: TRBD1 (6 bases). CDR3 length equals 13 residues. Trimming removed 2 bases from V and 6 bases from J, with 10 bases in between. Germline CDR1 is LGHDT and CDR2 is YNNKEL (reference sequence). The whole variable domain, remainder taken from reference TRBV3-1 and TRBJ1-2, is DTAVSQTPKYLVTQMGNDKSIKCEQNLGHDTMYWYKQDSKKFLKIMFSYNNKELIINETVPNRFSPKSPDKAHLNLHINSLELGDSAVYFCASSQYGGDGYTFGSGTRLTVV.

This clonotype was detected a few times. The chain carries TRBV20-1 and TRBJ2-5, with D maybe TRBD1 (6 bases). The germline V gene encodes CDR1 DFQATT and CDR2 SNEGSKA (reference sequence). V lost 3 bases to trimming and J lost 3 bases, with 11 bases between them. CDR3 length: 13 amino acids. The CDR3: CSARQGYEETQYF. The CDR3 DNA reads TGCAGTGCTAGGCAGGGGTACGAAGAGACCCAGTACTTC.

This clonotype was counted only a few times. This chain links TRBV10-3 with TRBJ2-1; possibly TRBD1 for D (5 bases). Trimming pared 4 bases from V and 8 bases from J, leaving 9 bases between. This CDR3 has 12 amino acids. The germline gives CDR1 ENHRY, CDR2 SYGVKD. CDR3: CAISGQGYEQFF. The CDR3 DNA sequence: TGTGCCATCAGTGGCCAGGGATATGAGCAGTTCTTC.

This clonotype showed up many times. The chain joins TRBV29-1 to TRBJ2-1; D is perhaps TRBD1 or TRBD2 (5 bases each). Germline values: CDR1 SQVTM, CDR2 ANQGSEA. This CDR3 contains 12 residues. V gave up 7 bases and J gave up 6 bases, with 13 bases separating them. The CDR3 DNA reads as TGCAGCGCTATTACAGGACTCAATGAGCAGTTCTTC. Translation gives CSAITGLNEQFF.